The 2 T cell receptor beta chains in this list originate from one sample, sequenced in a study of beta chain features in type 1 diabetes. Study results and limitations: For Type 1 diabetes patients, all four CD4+ subsets carried TCRB CDR3s that were moderately but significantly shorter.

These receptors' targets are unknown. cDNA synthesis used the whole RNA isolate, giving expressed TCRB sequences. TCRdb's copy holds only in-frame clones and misses some; the assay was immunoSEQ multiplex PCR. The table has about 280,000 clones, 15% seen once. The sequenced sample was naive CD4+ T cells from blood. These TCRs come from a man in his late teens or twenties with type 1 diabetes.

This clone came up a few times. The genes are TRBV2 and TRBJ1-2; D remains unclear. Trimming pared 4 bases from V and 4 bases from J, leaving 16 bases between. The V gene's germline CDR1 is SNHLY and CDR2 FYNNEI. This CDR3 spans 15 amino acids. CDR3 region: CASSVGGGATYGYTF. The CDR3 DNA reads as TGTGCCAGCAGTGTAGGAGGTGGAGCTACCTATGGCTACACCTTC. Based on the CDR3 plus reference TRBV2 and TRBJ1-2, the full variable domain is EPEVTQTPSHQVTQMGQEVILRCVPISNHLYFYWYRQILGQKVEFLVSFYNNEISEKSEIFDDQFSVERPDGSNFTLKIRSTKLEDSAMYFCASSVGGGATYGYTFGSGTRLTVV.

The genes are TRBV30 and TRBJ1-1, with TRBD1 as a possible D gene (5 bases). Trimming removed 5 bases from V and 4 bases from J, with 8 bases in between. This CDR3 is 11 amino acids long. Germline CDR1 and CDR2: GTSNPN and SVGIG (reference sequence). The CDR3 DNA sequence: TGTGCCTGGGAAAGGGGCACTGAAGCTTTCTTT. Amino acid sequence: CAWERGTEAFF.